These 21 T cell receptor beta chains came from one sample sequenced in a study of OX40 agonist ivuxolimab in advanced cancers. Measured with immunoSEQ multiplex PCR; TCRdb has only the in-frame clones, and not every one. The sample lists around 53,000 clones; 84% were seen once. Sequencing was performed on CD4+ or CD8+ T cells sorted from blood, taken in a trial of the OX40 agonist ivuxolimab. The receptors come from an adult with an advanced solid tumor such as melanoma, head and neck, liver or kidney cancer.

This clone has just a few counts. This sample includes further DNA sequences coding for the same CDR3. The rearrangement links TRBV30 to TRBJ1-1; 7 nucleotides agree with TRBD1. The V gene's germline CDR1 is GTSNPN and CDR2 SVGIG (reference sequence). This CDR3 has 13 residues. With V trimmed by 5 bases and J by 4 bases, 7 bases remained unmatched. The CDR3 spells CAWGIQGGTEAFF. The CDR3 DNA follows: TGTGCCTGGGGGATCCAGGGGGGCACTGAAGCTTTCTTT.

The CDR3 reads CASSDGQDVDNEQFF. The CDR3 region has the DNA TGTGCCAGCAGTGATGGGCAGGATGTAGATAATGAGCAGTTCTTC. The chain couples TRBV25-1 to TRBJ2-1; D not resolved. The V gene lost 3 bases and the J gene lost 7 bases, with 16 bases spanning the gap. The CDR3 is made up of 15 amino acids. Germline V lookup: CDR1 MGHDK, CDR2 SYGVNS.

The chain employs TRBV19 and TRBJ2-3; a possible D gene is TRBD2 (6 bases). CDR1 is LNHDA and CDR2 is SQIVND in the germline V gene (reference sequence). The CDR3 runs 22 residues. Between the trimmed V and J ends, which lost 0 bases and 4 bases, there was a span of 32 bases. As DNA, the CDR3 is TGTGCCAGTAGTATAGATAGGAGAGGGTACGGAGGGAAAGGGACTTTTTCAGATACGCAGTATTTT. Translation: CASSIDRRGYGGKGTFSDTQYF.

Remarks on this clone: The junction and the germline gene differ at one end; a read error may be behind it. V usage is TRBV5-1 and J usage is TRBJ1-1; no firm D call. CDR3 length: 13 amino acids. CDR1 is SGHRS and CDR2 is YFSETQ in the germline V gene. The CDR3 protein is CASSLDRNAEAFF. The CDR3 nucleotides read TGCGCCAGCAGCTTGGACCGGAACGCTGAAGCTTTCTTT. The entire variable domain, with the rest obtained from reference TRBV5-1 and TRBJ1-1, is as follows: KAGVTQTPRYLIKTRGQQVTLSCSPISGHRSVSWYQQTPGQGLQFLFEYFSETQRNKGNFPGRFSGRQFSNSRSEMNVSTLELGDSALYLCASSLDRNAEAFFGQGTRLTVV.

This clone was found a few times. The chain recombines TRBV6-1 with TRBJ1-5, with D perhaps TRBD1 (6 bases). V was cut by 7 bases and J by 1 base, with 11 bases left in between. Germline V gene lookup returns CDR1 MNHNS and CDR2 SASEGT. This CDR3 has 14 amino acids. The CDR3 sequence is CASKGGPSNQPQHF. The CDR3 DNA is TGTGCCAGCAAGGGGGGGCCCAGCAATCAGCCCCAGCATTTT.

The V and J genes are TRBV28 and TRBJ1-1; the D gene is possibly TRBD1 (5 bases). Germline CDR1 MDHEN, CDR2 SYDVKM. The CDR3 sequence is 16 residues long. Deletions cut 5 bases from V and 0 bases from J, with 16 bases between. The CDR3: CASSPPVGLMNTEAFF. CDR3 nucleotide sequence: TGTGCCAGCAGTCCCCCCGTGGGGCTAATGAACACTGAAGCTTTCTTT.

This chain connects TRBV9 to TRBJ2-5, with D perhaps TRBD1 (6 bases). Germline CDR1 is SGDLS and CDR2 is YYNGEE. The length of the CDR3 is 14 residues. The germline V and J ends were trimmed by 2 bases and 4 bases, with 12 bases remaining between them. The CDR3, as DNA: TGTGCCAGCAGCGTTATGACAGGCGGAGAGACCCAGTACTTC. Amino acid sequence: CASSVMTGGETQYF.

The V gene is TRBV7-9, the J gene TRBJ1-1; the D gene is possibly TRBD1 (5 bases). Trimming stripped 5 bases from V and 0 bases from J, with 16 bases between. The CDR3 length is 16 residues. The germline V gene has CDR1 SEHNR and CDR2 FQNEAQ (reference sequence). The CDR3 region has the DNA TGTGCCAGCAGCCCCGGGACGGCTAAAATGAACACTGAAGCTTTCTTT. Its protein is CASSPGTAKMNTEAFF.

The J gene is TRBJ2-7, the V gene TRBV15; TRBD2 aligns across 7 bases. The ends lost 3 bases at V and 4 bases at J; junction bases unmatched: 9. CDR3 size: 15 residues. Germline values: CDR1 LNHNV, CDR2 YYDKDF (reference sequence). CDR3 bases: TGTGCCACCAGCAGGGGAGGGACTACTGCATACGAGCAGTACTTC. This encodes CATSRGGTTAYEQYF.

This sequence joins TRBV7-3 and TRBJ1-1; no definite D call. The CDR3 totals 13 residues. Trimming left V 5 bases short and J 0 bases short, with 7 bases between. The germline gives CDR1 SGHTA, CDR2 FQGTGA. The CDR3 is CASSPTLNTEAFF. The CDR3 region has the DNA TGTGCCAGCAGCCCGACCTTGAACACTGAAGCTTTCTTT.

The chain has TRBV5-5 and TRBJ1-1; D may be TRBD1 (5 bases). The V and J ends lost 4 bases and 6 bases respectively, with 19 bases between them. The germline V gene encodes CDR1 SGHKS and CDR2 YYEKEE (reference sequence). The CDR3 has 15 amino acids. The CDR3 region has the DNA TGTGCCAGCAGCCTGAGCGGGGTCCGGGGCGCTGAAGCTTTCTTT. Translated, it gives CASSLSGVRGAEAFF.

This chain uses TRBV4-1 with TRBJ2-1; TRBD2 agrees at 12 bases. V lost 4 bases to trimming and J lost 0 bases; unmatched junction nucleotides: 4. The CDR3 has 17 residues. Per the germline V gene, CDR1 is MGHRA and CDR2 is YSYEKL. CDR3 sequence: CASSRGLAGPSYNEQFF. In DNA form, the CDR3 reads TGCGCCAGCAGCCGCGGACTAGCGGGGCCCTCCTACAATGAGCAGTTCTTC.

The rearrangement links TRBV5-1 to TRBJ1-4; 9 nucleotides agree with TRBD1. V lost 0 bases to trimming and J lost 7 bases; unmatched junction nucleotides: 4. The CDR3 consists of 15 residues. Germline assignment: CDR1 SGHRS and CDR2 YFSETQ. CDR3 amino acids: CASSLGGTGLEKLFF. The CDR3 bases are TGCGCCAGCAGCTTGGGTGGGACAGGGCTTGAAAAACTGTTTTTT.

The rearrangement links TRBV30 to TRBJ1-5, with D tentatively TRBD1 (5 bases). Germline loops: CDR1 GTSNPN, CDR2 SVGIG (reference sequence). Trimming took off 5 bases at V and 7 bases at J, with 15 bases between the two ends. This CDR3 is 13 amino acids long. The CDR3 region has the DNA TGTGCCTGGGGATTGGACACTTCACAGCCCCAGCATTTT. Amino acids: CAWGLDTSQPQHF.

This chain connects TRBV29-1 to TRBJ1-2; D is possibly TRBD1 (5 bases). The CDR3 spans 13 residues. V was cut by 6 bases and J by 4 bases, with 15 bases left in between. Looked up from germline, CDR1 is SQVTM and CDR2 is ANQGSEA. CDR3 in DNA: TGCAGCGTCAGACAGTCCCAAAGCTATGGCTACACCTTC. It codes for CSVRQSQSYGYTF. Full variable domain (missing parts from reference TRBV29-1 and TRBJ1-2): SAVISQKPSRDICQRGTSLTIQCQVDSQVTMMFWYRQQPGQSLTLIATANQGSEATYESGFVIDKFPISRPNLTFSTLTVSNMSPEDSSIYLCSVRQSQSYGYTFGSGTRLTVV.

The rearrangement joins TRBV18 to TRBJ2-5; a weak D match, TRBD1 (6 bases). V was trimmed by 0 bases and J by 5 bases, leaving 16 bases between them. This CDR3 spans 16 amino acids. Germline V gene lookup returns CDR1 KGHSH and CDR2 LQKENI. DNA of the CDR3: TGTGCCAGCTCACCACCCGGAAGGGGGTCTTCGGAGACCCAGTACTTC. It translates to CASSPPGRGSSETQYF.

In DNA form, the CDR3 reads TGTGCCAGCTCCTCTCGGGACACAATAACTAATGAAAAACTGTTTTTT. It encodes CASSSRDTITNEKLFF. The chain combines TRBV7-9 with TRBJ1-4; a weak D match, TRBD1 (6 bases). The CDR3 has 16 residues. CDR1 SEHNR and CDR2 FQNEAQ come from the germline V gene (reference sequence). V lost 8 bases and J lost 1, with 17 bases in between.

Here the CDR3 reads CASRGRQESTDTQYF. Here the CDR3 DNA reads TGTGCCAGCAGGGGCCGGCAGGAGAGCACAGATACGCAGTATTTT. V and J are TRBV6-5 and TRBJ2-3, with unresolved D. The CDR3 extends over 15 amino acids. Germline V gene lookup returns CDR1 MNHEY and CDR2 SVGAGI. V lost 6 bases to trimming and J lost 0 bases, with 13 bases between them.

A single count supports this clone. Here the CDR3 DNA reads TGTGCCAGCAGCTTGGATATGGTTGCCTTCTTT. This gives the protein CASSLDMVAFF. The V call is TRBV7-9, the J call TRBJ1-1, with D unresolved. Between the trimmed V and J ends, which lost 3 bases and 14 bases, there was a span of 13 bases. The CDR3 is made up of 11 amino acids. Looked up from germline, CDR1 is SEHNR and CDR2 is FQNEAQ (reference sequence).

V and J are TRBV5-6 and TRBJ1-1; the match to TRBD1 covers 9 bases. In germline, CDR1 is SGHDT, CDR2 YYEEEE. J gave up 12 bases and V 5 bases, and 14 bases lay outside the gene matches. The length of the CDR3 is 14 residues. The CDR3 bases are TGTGCCAGCAGGGGCGTCGGGGGACAGGGAACGACTTTCTTT. It specifies CASRGVGGQGTTFF.

A few counts support this clone. This sequence joins TRBV9 and TRBJ1-1; 7 bases line up with TRBD1. This CDR3 has 12 residues. The V segment lost 2 bases and the J segment 7 bases; nucleotides outside the gene matches: 2. The V gene's germline CDR1 is SGDLS and CDR2 YYNGEE. The CDR3 bases are TGTGCCAGCAGCGTCCAGGGGGGTGAAGCTTTCTTT. This gives the protein CASSVQGGEAFF.